This T cell receptor beta chain stems from a study of blood T cell repertoires in COVID-19. Study-level information: From the United States, Italy and Spain came samples of acute and convalescent COVID-19. The analysed material was cDNA or gDNA that came from T cells, B-cell-depleted T cells, or PBMCs.

CDR1 and CDR2 from the germline V gene are SNHLY and FYNNEI. The CDR3 length is 15 residues. V lost 3 bases and J lost 0, with 11 bases in between. The assay was immunoSEQ multiplex PCR, and TCRdb's table has in-frame clones only and misses some. The table lists some 40,000 clones, about four fifths of them singletons, with about 14% in the top ten. Specimen: peripheral blood. This TCR was recovered from a man aged 50 or older with active or convalescent COVID-19. The V gene is TRBV2, the J gene TRBJ1-1; possibly TRBD1 for D (5 bases). The CDR3 here is CASSDDSGVNTEAFF. Written as DNA, the CDR3 is TGTGCCAGCAGTGACGACTCGGGGGTGAACACTGAAGCTTTCTTT.